Reported below is one TCR beta chain. The antigen is unknown. In germline, CDR1 is SGDLS, CDR2 YYNGEE. CDR3 length equals 15 residues. Trimming shortened V by 0 bases and J by 2 bases, and 12 bases separated the two germline ends. This specimen belongs to a study of OX40 agonist ivuxolimab in advanced cancers. Study results and limitations: More expanded clones were seen, on average, in CD8+ T cells than in CD4+.

Sequencing was performed with immunoSEQ multiplex PCR; in TCRdb, only in-frame clones are kept and a portion is missing. Counted here are about 77,000 clones, about nine tenths occurring once; the ten biggest clones make up 6.2%. Sampled blood was obtained at baseline, cycle 4 day 1, and cycle 7 day 1. This receptor was obtained from an adult with an advanced solid tumor such as melanoma, head and neck, liver or kidney cancer. V usage is TRBV9 and J usage is TRBJ2-7, with D possibly TRBD2 on 5 matching bases. The material sequenced was CD4+ or CD8+ T cells sorted from blood, taken in a trial of the OX40 agonist ivuxolimab. The CDR3 region is CASSVGGKSPYEQYF. CDR3 nucleotides: TGTGCCAGCAGCGTAGGAGGGAAGAGCCCCTACGAGCAGTACTTC.